Each of the 25 T cell receptor beta chains below was sequenced from the same sample in a study of blood T cell repertoires in COVID-19. Clones were sequenced by immunoSEQ multiplex PCR, and TCRdb holds only the in-frame ones, with some missing. Of 150,000 to 200,000 clones in the sample, over 80% are singletons; the top ten hold around 1.5%. The sample comprised peripheral blood. Every receptor here comes from a woman between 45 and 65 years old with acute or convalescent COVID-19.

The V gene is TRBV6-5, the J gene TRBJ2-7; 10 nucleotides line up with TRBD1. The J segment lost 6 bases and the V segment lost 6 bases, leaving 5 bases of the junction unmatched. Per germline, CDR1 MNHEY and CDR2 SVGAGI. The CDR3 is 13 residues long. The CDR3 sequence is CASRGTGDAEQYF. The CDR3 region has the DNA TGTGCCAGCAGAGGGACAGGGGATGCCGAGCAGTACTTC.

V usage is TRBV10-1 and J usage is TRBJ2-7; the D gene is possibly TRBD2 (5 bases). V lost 3 bases to trimming and J lost 2 bases, with 8 bases between them. The CDR3 loop spans 13 amino acids. Germline CDR1 WNHNN, CDR2 SYGVQD (reference sequence). CDR3 coding DNA: TGCGCCAGCAGTGATCGGGGAACCTACGAGCAGTACTTC. Encoded protein: CASSDRGTYEQYF.

Worth noting for this clone: The DNA is left out, because the CDR3 cannot be placed on it with certainty; the CDR3 is given as TCRdb lists it. The chain joins TRBV6-2 or TRBV6-3 to TRBJ1-1; the listed D gene, TRBD1, was not tested against the DNA. Germline CDR1 and CDR2: MNHEY and SVGEGT. With termini counted, the CDR3 has 11 amino acids. CDR3 region: CASSFGPGVFF.

The chain carries TRBV3-1 (or the pseudogene TRBV3-2) and TRBJ2-5; D unresolved. The CDR3 covers 14 residues. Trimming pared 4 bases from V and 7 bases from J, leaving 16 bases between. Germline values: CDR1 LGHDT, CDR2 YNNKEL (reference sequence). CDR3 sequence reads: CASSPSTGEATQYF. CDR3 coding DNA: TGTGCCAGCAGCCCTTCGACTGGAGAGGCGACCCAGTACTTC.

This chain joins TRBV4-3 and TRBJ2-1; no clear D. V dropped 1 base and J dropped 15 bases, with 13 bases sitting between them. The CDR3 covers 12 residues. Germline CDR1 is LGHNA and CDR2 is YSLEER. The CDR3 bases are TGCGCCAGCAGCCAAGCAGAACCCCTAGGGTTCTTC. Translation: CASSQAEPLGFF.

V gene TRBV3-1 (or the pseudogene TRBV3-2) combines with J gene TRBJ2-3, with 8 bases lining up with TRBD2. This CDR3 comprises 17 residues. Trimming cost V 4 bases and J 0 bases; bases outside gene matches: 9. From germline, CDR1 is LGHDT and CDR2 YNNKEL (reference sequence). The CDR3 is CASSPPSGGFSTDTQYF. DNA of the CDR3: TGTGCCAGCAGCCCCCCCAGCGGGGGCTTTAGCACAGATACGCAGTATTTT.

V is TRBV11-2 and J is TRBJ1-6, with D maybe TRBD1 (6 bases). The length of the CDR3 is 14 residues. Germline V CDR1 and CDR2: SGHAT, FQNNGV. Trimming stripped 4 bases from V and 8 bases from J, with 12 bases between. CDR3 in DNA: TGTGCCAGCAGCTGGACAGACGGATATTCACCCCTCCACTTT. Amino acids: CASSWTDGYSPLHF.

The chain joins TRBV4-3 to TRBJ2-1; 11 bases agree with TRBD2. The V and J ends lost 0 bases and 2 bases, in that order; junction bases with no gene match: 9. Germline CDR1 LGHNA, CDR2 YSLEER. The CDR3 loop spans 19 amino acids. CDR3 coding DNA: TGCGCCAGCAGCCAAGATACGGCTAGCGGGGGGAGACCCTACAATGAGCAGTTCTTC. It yields the protein CASSQDTASGGRPYNEQFF.

This clone was recorded once. The gene calls are TRBV6-5 and TRBJ1-2; tentative D call: TRBD1 (6 bases). The CDR3 extends over 15 amino acids. The germline V gene encodes CDR1 MNHEY and CDR2 SVGAGI. V shed 7 bases and J shed 4 bases, with 19 bases lying between them. CDR3 DNA sequence: TGTGCCAGCATCGGAACGCTCGGACAGTTCTATGGCTACACCTTC. It yields the protein CASIGTLGQFYGYTF.

The V and J genes are TRBV7-2 and TRBJ2-1; 11 bases align to TRBD2. CDR3 length: 15 amino acids. Trimming took 5 bases from V and 7 from J; bases not matched to a gene: 7. Germline lookup yields CDR1 SGHTA and CDR2 FQGNSA. The CDR3 DNA reads as TGTGCCAGCAGCCCGCGACTAGCGGGGAATAATGAGCAGTTCTTC. Protein: CASSPRLAGNNEQFF.

This chain connects TRBV2 to TRBJ1-6; possibly TRBD1 for D (5 bases). The CDR3 length is 18 residues. Germline loops: CDR1 SNHLY, CDR2 FYNNEI. Trimming cost V 4 bases and J 0 bases, with 16 bases left between them. The CDR3 region has the DNA TGTGCCAGCAGTGCCCGGGGGGTCTCGAGCTCCTATAATTCACCCCTCCACTTT. Protein sequence: CASSARGVSSSYNSPLHF.

This CDR3 is CASLPYGNAETQYF. DNA of the CDR3: TGTGCCAGCTTACCATACGGGAACGCTGAGACCCAGTACTTC. The chain links TRBV11-2 to TRBJ2-5, with D tentatively TRBD2 (5 bases). The CDR3 length is 14 residues. CDR1 and CDR2 from the germline V gene are SGHAT and FQNNGV. Trimming stripped 8 bases from V and 5 bases from J, with 18 bases between.

This chain uses TRBV7-2 with TRBJ1-5; perhaps TRBD1 as D (6 bases). The CDR3 extends over 13 amino acids. The germline V and J ends were trimmed by 6 bases and 5 bases, with 11 bases remaining between them. Germline V gives CDR1 SGHTA, CDR2 FQGNSA. The CDR3 DNA is TGTGCCAGCAGTCTCAGACAGGATCAGCCCCAGCATTTT. Translating gives CASSLRQDQPQHF.

This clone was counted once. This sequence joins TRBV6-6 and TRBJ2-7; D is unresolved. In germline, CDR1 is MNHNY, CDR2 SVGAGI (reference sequence). V lost 6 bases and J 3 bases, leaving 12 bases between the germline ends. The CDR3 extends over 13 amino acids. The CDR3 nucleotides are TGTGCCAGCAGAAGAGACACAGACTACGAGCAGTACTTC. Protein sequence: CASRRDTDYEQYF.

The chain joins TRBV13 to TRBJ1-6, with D possibly being TRBD1 (5 bases). CDR3 length: 14 amino acids. Looked up from germline, CDR1 is PRHDT and CDR2 is FYEKMQ (reference sequence). Trimming removed 5 bases from V and 2 bases from J, with 7 bases in between. DNA of the CDR3: TGTGCCAGCAGCCGGGGGGCCTATAATTCACCCCTCCACTTT. Translation gives CASSRGAYNSPLHF. The full variable domain, rest sourced from reference TRBV13 and TRBJ1-6, is AAGVIQSPRHLIKEKRETATLKCYPIPRHDTVYWYQQGPGQDPQFLISFYEKMQSDKGSIPDRFSAQQFSDYHSELNMSSLELGDSALYFCASSRGAYNSPLHFGNGTRLTVT.

This clone has a handful of counts. The chain combines TRBV6-5 with TRBJ1-1, with D tentatively TRBD1 (6 bases). The CDR3 is made up of 16 amino acids. The germline gives CDR1 MNHEY, CDR2 SVGAGI. V lost 0 bases to trimming and J lost 8 bases, with 19 bases between them. As DNA, the CDR3 is TGTGCCAGCAGTTACTCGAATCAGGGGATGTCAGCGGAAGCTTTCTTT. Encoded protein: CASSYSNQGMSAEAFF.

This clone turned up a few times. The chain employs TRBV10-2 and TRBJ1-3; D perhaps matches TRBD1 (5 bases). Germline CDR1 WSHSY, CDR2 SAAADI. This CDR3 is 15 amino acids long. V dropped 3 bases and J dropped 4 bases, with 13 bases sitting between them. The CDR3 protein is CASSDSQVLGNTIYF. Written as DNA, the CDR3 is TGCGCCAGCAGTGATTCACAGGTTTTGGGAAACACCATATATTTT.

This clone was seen once. The rearrangement joins TRBV2 to TRBJ2-5; 10 bases match TRBD2. The CDR3 totals 16 residues. V trimming: 9 bases; J trimming: 4 bases; junction bases outside the gene matches: 14. CDR1 and CDR2 from the germline V gene are SNHLY and FYNNEI. CDR3 DNA sequence: TGTGCCAGTCGGCGGGGACTAGCGCCCTATCGAGAGACCCAGTACTTC. Protein sequence: CASRRGLAPYRETQYF.

The rearrangement links TRBV19 to TRBJ1-5; TRBD1 aligns across 11 bases. The CDR3 consists of 15 residues. Trimming took 3 bases from V and 2 from J; bases not matched to a gene: 0. The germline V gene has CDR1 LNHDA and CDR2 SQIVND (reference sequence). The CDR3 spells CASSMGQGGNQPQHF. CDR3 coding DNA: TGTGCCAGTAGTATGGGACAGGGGGGCAATCAGCCCCAGCATTTT. The full variable domain, its missing parts supplied by reference TRBV19 and TRBJ1-5, is DGGITQSPKYLFRKEGQNVTLSCEQNLNHDAMYWYRQDPGQGLRLIYYSQIVNDFQKGDIAEGYSVSREKKESFPLTVTSAQKNPTAFYLCASSMGQGGNQPQHFGDGTRLSIL.

This chain links TRBV4-2 with TRBJ1-4; D is ambiguous. The V end lost 1 base, the J end lost 0 bases, and 15 bases lay between the germline ends. The CDR3 is 18 amino acids. Per the germline V gene, CDR1 is LGHNA and CDR2 is YNFKEQ. The CDR3 loop reads CASSQVWASAATNEKLFF. The CDR3 nucleotides are TGTGCCAGCAGCCAAGTGTGGGCATCAGCTGCAACTAATGAAAAACTGTTTTTT.

This clone is a singleton in its sample. The rearrangement joins TRBV6-5 to TRBJ1-6; TRBD1 aligns across 7 bases. Germline assignment: CDR1 MNHEY and CDR2 SVGAGI. V dropped 0 bases and J dropped 8; count of bases not matched to a gene: 4. CDR3 size: 15 residues. In nucleotides, the CDR3 is TGTGCCAGCAGTTACTCGAGAGGGGGCTATTCACCCCTCCACTTT. This translates into CASSYSRGGYSPLHF.

The chain carries TRBV9 and TRBJ2-3; TRBD1 aligns across 8 bases. V lost 6 bases to trimming and J lost 3 bases; unmatched junction nucleotides: 6. Germline-derived CDR1 and CDR2 are SGDLS and YYNGEE. The CDR3 spans 14 residues. The CDR3 here is CASTYRTGTDTQYF. The DNA for the CDR3 is TGTGCCAGCACCTATCGGACAGGGACAGATACGCAGTATTTT.

The count of this clone is one. This chain connects TRBV3-1 (or the pseudogene TRBV3-2) to TRBJ2-1; possible D gene TRBD2, 5 bases. Germline loops: CDR1 LGHDT, CDR2 YNNKEL (reference sequence). This CDR3 contains 16 residues. Trimming stripped 3 bases from V and 5 bases from J, with 17 bases between. In DNA, the CDR3 is TGTGCCAGCAGCCACGCTGGCCTCCCCGGGAACAATGAGCAGTTCTTC. Translated, it gives CASSHAGLPGNNEQFF.

The chain links TRBV19 to TRBJ1-1, with a tentative D call TRBD1 (5 bases). Trimming left V 7 bases short and J 1 base short, with 13 bases between. This CDR3 comprises 14 residues. Germline lookup yields CDR1 LNHDA and CDR2 SQIVND (reference sequence). The CDR3 region is CASTPMDKNTEAFF. The CDR3 DNA is TGTGCCAGTACCCCCATGGACAAGAACACTGAAGCTTTCTTT.

The chain links TRBV11-2 to TRBJ1-1; D gene uncertain. Germline lookup yields CDR1 SGHAT and CDR2 FQNNGV. V was cut by 4 bases and J by 1 base, with 10 bases left in between. The CDR3 length is 14 residues. CDR3 in DNA: TGTGCCAGCAGCTCCCTGGAGGGGAACACTGAAGCTTTCTTT. Translated: CASSSLEGNTEAFF.